This entry lists 16 T cell receptor beta chains sequenced from one sample in a study of blood T cells in healthy people across ages. The authors ran a second PCR of about 6 to 11 cycles using a sample-barcoded 5' primer and a J-beta primer mix. TCRdb used MiXCR to reprocess the 5' RACE reads, holding one entry per CDR3 protein. The table records approximately 2,000,000 distinct CDR3 sequences, 30% to 40% of them present only once. The sequenced material came from blood. The receptors were gathered from a human donor in good health.

V usage is TRBV7-9 and J usage is TRBJ1-1; tentatively, D is TRBD1 (6 bases). Germline V gene sequence: CDR1 SEHNR, CDR2 FQNEAQ (reference sequence). V dropped 4 bases and J dropped 3 bases, with 9 bases sitting between them. This CDR3 contains 13 residues. The CDR3 region is CASSYGQYTEAFF. The CDR3 nucleotides are TGTGCCAGCAGCTACGGACAGTACACTGAAGCTTTCTTT.

A few counts support this clonotype. V and J are TRBV12-3 or TRBV12-4 and TRBJ1-2; 10 bases line up with TRBD1. With V trimmed by 4 bases and J by 1 base, 6 bases remained unmatched. There are 16 residues in the CDR3. CDR3 sequence (DNA): TGTGCCAGCAGTTCCCACCGGGACAGGGGTAACTATGGCTACACCTTC. Protein: CASSSHRDRGNYGYTF.

The rearrangement links TRBV20-1 to TRBJ2-7; the D gene is possibly TRBD1 (5 bases). CDR1 is DFQATT and CDR2 is SNEGSKA in the germline V gene (reference sequence). This CDR3 is built from 14 residues. Trimming removed 0 bases from V and 3 bases from J, with 12 bases in between. The CDR3 reads CSARDTGHLYEQYF. The DNA for the CDR3 is TGCAGTGCTAGAGATACCGGACACCTCTACGAGCAGTACTTC.

The J gene is TRBJ1-2, the V gene TRBV20-1; D is perhaps TRBD1 (5 bases). Germline assignment: CDR1 DFQATT and CDR2 SNEGSKA (reference sequence). CDR3 length: 13 amino acids. Between the trimmed V and J ends, which lost 6 bases and 4 bases, there was a span of 15 bases. The CDR3 sequence is CSAKRQGPYGYTF. CDR3 in DNA: TGCAGTGCCAAGCGGCAGGGCCCCTATGGCTACACCTTC.

The chain is built from TRBV5-1 and TRBJ2-3; D is unclear. V dropped 2 bases and J dropped 0 bases, with 13 bases sitting between them. Germline assignment: CDR1 SGHRS and CDR2 YFSETQ. This CDR3 comprises 16 residues. The CDR3 loop is CASSFGYASSTDTQYF. The DNA of the CDR3 is TGCGCCAGCAGCTTCGGTTATGCATCTAGCACAGATACGCAGTATTTT.

This clonotype came up a few times. The chain combines TRBV12-3 or TRBV12-4 with TRBJ2-6; 9 bases fit TRBD1. V trimming: 7 bases; J trimming: 2 bases; junction bases outside the gene matches: 12. The CDR3 runs 18 residues. This chain's CDR3 is CASIIWDYRGPGANVLTF. CDR3 sequence (DNA): TGTGCCAGCATCATTTGGGATTACAGGGGGCCTGGGGCCAACGTCCTGACTTTC.

J is TRBJ2-5 and V is TRBV25-1, with D perhaps being TRBD1 or TRBD2 (6 bases each). The CDR3 runs 16 residues. The V end lost 1 base, the J end lost 5 bases, and 17 bases lay between the germline ends. CDR1 is MGHDK, CDR2 SYGVNS, per germline. The DNA for the CDR3 is TGTGCCAGCAGTGAATTTGGAGGGGGGACGTTCGAGACCCAGTACTTC. Protein product: CASSEFGGGTFETQYF.

Remarks on this clonotype: This sequence may be a read error, since a much larger clone differs from it by one base. V gene TRBV7-2 combines with J gene TRBJ2-1, with D hard to call. Trimming removed 1 base from V and 9 bases from J, with 7 bases in between. This CDR3 contains 12 residues. CDR1 is SGHTA, CDR2 FQGNSA, per germline. The CDR3 loop reads CASSLVWGEQFF. The CDR3 bases are TGTGCCAGCAGCTTAGTTTGGGGTGAGCAGTTCTTC.

This clonotype occurred a few times. The rearrangement joins TRBV29-1 to TRBJ1-1; the D is unclear. This CDR3 is built from 14 residues. The V gene lost 5 bases and the J gene lost 0 bases, with 13 bases spanning the gap. The germline gives CDR1 SQVTM, CDR2 ANQGSEA. Written as DNA, the CDR3 is TGCAGCGTTCACGGATCCCTCATGAACACTGAAGCTTTCTTT. Its translation is CSVHGSLMNTEAFF.

This chain links TRBV2 with TRBJ1-2; 8 bases line up with TRBD1. Germline CDR1 reads SNHLY; CDR2 reads FYNNEI. There are 15 residues in the CDR3. Trimming removed 7 bases from V and 3 bases from J; junction bases left unmatched: 10. This CDR3 reads CASTLGQGEYYGYTF. The CDR3 nucleotides are TGTGCCAGCACCTTAGGACAGGGAGAATACTATGGCTACACCTTC.

This clonotype has more than one count but fewer than ten. V is TRBV5-8 and J is TRBJ1-1; D is undetermined. This CDR3 has 15 residues. CDR1 is SGHTS, CDR2 YDEGEE, per germline. Trimming removed 4 bases from V and 8 bases from J, with 21 bases in between. The CDR3 spells CASSRNTPDVSEAFF. The DNA for the CDR3 is TGTGCCAGCAGCCGAAATACTCCGGACGTTTCCGAAGCTTTCTTT.

The rearrangement uses TRBV7-6 and TRBJ1-1; D remains ambiguous. The CDR3 covers 13 residues. Trimming took 5 bases from V and 3 from J, leaving 10 bases between them. Germline CDR1 and CDR2: SGHVS and FNYEAQ. This chain's CDR3 is CASSGVPDTEAFF. The CDR3 nucleotides read TGTGCCAGCAGCGGAGTACCTGACACTGAAGCTTTCTTT.

The rearrangement links TRBV4-3 to TRBJ1-3, with 8 nucleotides matching TRBD1. The CDR3 has 15 amino acids. With 1 base clipped from V and 6 bases from J, the junction kept 5 bases outside the gene matches. CDR1 is LGHNA, CDR2 YSLEER, per germline. The CDR3 coding sequence is TGCGCCAGCAGCCAAGTTCCAGGGGGCGTAAACACCATATATTTT. It specifies CASSQVPGGVNTIYF.

On this clonotype itself: An end of the junction differs from the germline gene, which may be a read error. The genes are TRBV6-1 and TRBJ1-6; D gene uncertain. Germline V CDR1 and CDR2: MNHNS, SASEGT. The CDR3 sequence is 13 residues long. The CDR3 DNA is TGTGCCAGCAGGGGGTTCTATAATTCACCTCTCCACTTT. The encoded protein is CASRGFYNSPLHF.

J is TRBJ1-1 and V is TRBV6-5; no clear D gene. The CDR3 length is 14 residues. V was clipped by 2 bases and J by 3 bases, with 10 bases between them. Germline CDR1 MNHEY, CDR2 SVGAGI. The CDR3 coding sequence is TGTGCCAGCAGTTACGGGGTGTCGGACACTGAAGCTTTCTTT. This translates into CASSYGVSDTEAFF.

V usage is TRBV6-2 or TRBV6-3 and J usage is TRBJ2-7; the match to TRBD1 covers 8 bases. From germline, CDR1 is MNHEY and CDR2 SVGEGT. V dropped 4 bases and J dropped 7; count of bases not matched to a gene: 9. CDR3 length equals 14 residues. This chain's CDR3 is CASSLDREEYEQYF. The CDR3 nucleotides read TGTGCCAGCAGTTTGGACAGGGAGGAATATGAGCAGTACTTC.